This T cell receptor beta chain comes out of a study of CD8 T cells in ankylosing spondylitis. Notes on the study in general: As reported, disease-linked clones showed significant enrichment in matched ankylosing spondylitis synovial fluid. Characteristic, it appeared, of ankylosing spondylitis blood was a TCR beta motif of seven or eight highly homologous variants.

Scientists made TCR beta libraries using quantitative 5'-RACE with molecular barcodes. MiXCR was run by TCRdb on the 5' RACE reads, yielding one entry per CDR3 protein. The profile shows about 260,000 distinct CDR3 sequences, roughly a quarter of them singletons. The CDR3 is 15 residues long. V lost 1 base to trimming and J lost 2 bases, with 11 bases between them. The V gene's germline CDR1 is SGHVS and CDR2 FQNEAQ. This clonotype came up many times. As yet, its antigen is unknown. Sequencing was done on a sample of blood, either unsorted or a sorted T cell fraction (not recorded which). The clonotype comes from a male donor with ankylosing spondylitis or in good health (not recorded which). This chain links TRBV7-8 with TRBJ1-2; D is uncertain. In nucleotides, the CDR3 is TGTGCCAGCAGCTTAGTTTGGGAGGGCAACTATGGCTACACCTTC. This gives the protein CASSLVWEGNYGYTF. Looking up the rest from reference TRBV7-8 and TRBJ1-2 gives the full variable domain: GAGVSQSPRYKVAKRGQDVALRCDPISGHVSLFWYQQALGQGPEFLTYFQNEAQLDKSGLPSDRFFAERPEGSVSTLKIQRTQQEDSAVYLCASSLVWEGNYGYTFGSGTRLTVV.